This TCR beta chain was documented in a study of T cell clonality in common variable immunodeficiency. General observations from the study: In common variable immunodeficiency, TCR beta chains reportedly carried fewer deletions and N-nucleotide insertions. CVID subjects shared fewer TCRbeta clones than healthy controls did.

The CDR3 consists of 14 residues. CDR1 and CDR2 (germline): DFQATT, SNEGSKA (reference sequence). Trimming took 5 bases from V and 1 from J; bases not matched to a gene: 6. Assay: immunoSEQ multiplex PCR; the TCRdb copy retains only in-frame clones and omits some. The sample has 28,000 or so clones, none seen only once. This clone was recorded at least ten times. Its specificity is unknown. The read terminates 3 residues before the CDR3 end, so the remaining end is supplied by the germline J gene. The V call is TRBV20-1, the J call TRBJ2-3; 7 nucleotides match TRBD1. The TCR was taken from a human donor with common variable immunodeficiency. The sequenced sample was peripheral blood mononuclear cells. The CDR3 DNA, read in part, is TGCAGTGCTTCCACAGGGGTCCGCACAGATACG. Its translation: CSASTGVRTDT. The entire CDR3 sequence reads CSASTGVRTDTQYF.